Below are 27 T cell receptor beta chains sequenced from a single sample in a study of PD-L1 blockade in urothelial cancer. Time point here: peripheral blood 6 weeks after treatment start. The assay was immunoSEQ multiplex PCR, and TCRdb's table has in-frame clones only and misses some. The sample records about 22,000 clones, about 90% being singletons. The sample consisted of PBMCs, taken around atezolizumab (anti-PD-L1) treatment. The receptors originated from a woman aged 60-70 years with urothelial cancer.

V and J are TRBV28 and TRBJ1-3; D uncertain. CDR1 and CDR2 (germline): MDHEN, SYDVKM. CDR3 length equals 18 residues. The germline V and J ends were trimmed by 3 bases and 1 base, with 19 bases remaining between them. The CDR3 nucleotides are TGTGCCAGCAGTTTTTTCCCCCAGGCGACATTATCTGGAAACACCATATATTTT. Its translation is CASSFFPQATLSGNTIYF.

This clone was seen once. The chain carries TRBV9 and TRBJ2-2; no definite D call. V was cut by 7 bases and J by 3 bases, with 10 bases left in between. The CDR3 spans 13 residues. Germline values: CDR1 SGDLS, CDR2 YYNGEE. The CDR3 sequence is CASPPRYTGELFF. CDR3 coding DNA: TGTGCCAGCCCTCCGAGGTACACCGGGGAGCTGTTTTTT.

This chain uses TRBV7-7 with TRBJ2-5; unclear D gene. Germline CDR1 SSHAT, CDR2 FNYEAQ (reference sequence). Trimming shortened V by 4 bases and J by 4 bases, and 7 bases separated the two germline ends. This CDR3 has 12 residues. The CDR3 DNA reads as TGTGCCAGCAGCTCTTCGGGAGAGACCCAGTACTTC. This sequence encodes CASSSSGETQYF. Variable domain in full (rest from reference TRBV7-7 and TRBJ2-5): GAGVSQSPRYKVTKRGQDVTLRCDPISSHATLYWYQQALGQGPEFLTYFNYEAQPDKSGLPSDRFSAERPEGSISTLTIQRTEQRDSAMYRCASSSSGETQYFGPGTRLLVL.

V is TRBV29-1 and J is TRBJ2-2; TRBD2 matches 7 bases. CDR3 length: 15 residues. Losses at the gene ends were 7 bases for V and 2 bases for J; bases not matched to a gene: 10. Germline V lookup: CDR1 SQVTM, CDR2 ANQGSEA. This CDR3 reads CSAMRLASNTGELFF. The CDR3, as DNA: TGCAGCGCCATGCGACTAGCTTCTAACACCGGGGAGCTGTTTTTT.

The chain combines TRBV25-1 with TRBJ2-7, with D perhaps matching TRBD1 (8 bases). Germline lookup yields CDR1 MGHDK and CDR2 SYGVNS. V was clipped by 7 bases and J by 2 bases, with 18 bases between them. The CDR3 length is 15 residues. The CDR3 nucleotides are TGTGCCAGCACCTCTAGCGGACAGGGCGCCTACGAGCAGTACTTC. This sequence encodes CASTSSGQGAYEQYF.

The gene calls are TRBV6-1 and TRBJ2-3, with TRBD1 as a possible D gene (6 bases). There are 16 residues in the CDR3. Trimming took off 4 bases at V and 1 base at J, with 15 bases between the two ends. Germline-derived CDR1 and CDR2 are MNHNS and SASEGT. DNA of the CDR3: TGTGCCAGCAGTGGGGAGACAGGCCGACGCACAGATACGCAGTATTTT. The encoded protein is CASSGETGRRTDTQYF.

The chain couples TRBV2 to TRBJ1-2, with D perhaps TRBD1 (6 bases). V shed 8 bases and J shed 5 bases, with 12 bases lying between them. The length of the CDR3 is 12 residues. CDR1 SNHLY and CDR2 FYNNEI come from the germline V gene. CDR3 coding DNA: TGTGCCAGCTCGGACAGACTTTATGGCTACACCTTC. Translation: CASSDRLYGYTF.

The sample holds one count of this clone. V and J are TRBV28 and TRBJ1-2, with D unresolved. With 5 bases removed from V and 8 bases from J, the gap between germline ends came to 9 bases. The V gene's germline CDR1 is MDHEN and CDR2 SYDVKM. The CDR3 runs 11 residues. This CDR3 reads CASSAGGGYTF. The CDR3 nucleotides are TGTGCCAGCAGTGCGGGAGGGGGCTACACCTTC.

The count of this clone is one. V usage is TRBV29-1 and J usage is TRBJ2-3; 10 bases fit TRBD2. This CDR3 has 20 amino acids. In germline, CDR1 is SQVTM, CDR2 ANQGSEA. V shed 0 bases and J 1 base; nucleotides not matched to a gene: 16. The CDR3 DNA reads TGCAGCGTTGAAGACGCTGGAGGACTAGCGGCAGGGTGGGGCACAGATACGCAGTATTTT. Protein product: CSVEDAGGLAAGWGTDTQYF.

The CDR3 DNA reads TGTGCCAGCAGCTCCGGCTGGACTAGCGATGGAGCCGGGGAGCTGTTTTTT. This gives the protein CASSSGWTSDGAGELFF. This chain connects TRBV11-2 to TRBJ2-2, with 9 bases fitting TRBD2. Trimming removed 4 bases from V and 6 bases from J; junction bases left unmatched: 12. The length of the CDR3 is 17 residues. Germline CDR1 is SGHAT and CDR2 is FQNNGV. Full variable domain (remainder filled in from reference TRBV11-2 and TRBJ2-2): EAGVAQSPRYKIIEKRQSVAFWCNPISGHATLYWYQQILGQGPKLLIQFQNNGVVDDSQLPKDRFSAERLKGVDSTLKIQPAKLEDSAVYLCASSSGWTSDGAGELFFGEGSRLTVL.

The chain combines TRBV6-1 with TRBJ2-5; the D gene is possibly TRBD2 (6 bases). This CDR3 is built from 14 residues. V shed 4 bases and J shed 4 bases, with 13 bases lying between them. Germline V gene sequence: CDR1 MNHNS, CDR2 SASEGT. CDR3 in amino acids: CASSAGVAGETQYF. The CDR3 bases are TGTGCCAGCAGTGCGGGGGTTGCGGGAGAGACCCAGTACTTC.

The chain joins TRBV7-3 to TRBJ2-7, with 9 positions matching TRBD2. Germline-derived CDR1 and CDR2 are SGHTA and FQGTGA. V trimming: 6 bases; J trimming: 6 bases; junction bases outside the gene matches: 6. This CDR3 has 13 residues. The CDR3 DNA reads TGTGCCAGCAGTCTAGCGGGGCGAGGCGAGCAGTACTTC. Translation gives CASSLAGRGEQYF. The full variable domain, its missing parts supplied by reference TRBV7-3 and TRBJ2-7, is GAGVSQTPSNKVTEKGKYVELRCDPISGHTALYWYRQSLGQGPEFLIYFQGTGAADDSGLPNDRFFAVRPEGSVSTLKIQRTERGDSAVYLCASSLAGRGEQYFGPGTRLTVT.

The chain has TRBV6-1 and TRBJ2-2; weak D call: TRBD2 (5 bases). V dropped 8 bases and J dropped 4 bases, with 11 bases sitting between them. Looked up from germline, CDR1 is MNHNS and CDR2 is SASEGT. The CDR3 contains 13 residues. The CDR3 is CASDWRATGELFF. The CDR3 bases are TGTGCCAGCGACTGGCGGGCCACCGGGGAGCTGTTTTTT.

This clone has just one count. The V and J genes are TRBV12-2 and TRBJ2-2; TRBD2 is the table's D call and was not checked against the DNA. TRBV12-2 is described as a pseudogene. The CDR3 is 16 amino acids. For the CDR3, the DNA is TGTGCAAGTCGCTTATGGACTAGCCCGAACACCGGGGAGCTGTTTTTT. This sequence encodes CASRLWTSPNTGELFF.

The CDR3 region has the DNA TGTGCCAGCAGTTACTCAGGGGGGGCTACGCAGTATTTT. This translates into CASSYSGGATQYF. The V and J genes are TRBV6-5 and TRBJ2-3; a weak D match, TRBD2 (7 bases). Per the germline V gene, CDR1 is MNHEY and CDR2 is SVGAGI. V lost 0 bases, J lost 8 bases, and 9 bases lay in between. The CDR3 covers 13 residues.

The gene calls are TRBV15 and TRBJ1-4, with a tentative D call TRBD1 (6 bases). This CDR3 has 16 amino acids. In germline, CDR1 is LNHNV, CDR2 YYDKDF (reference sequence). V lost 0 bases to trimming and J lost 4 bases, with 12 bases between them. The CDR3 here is CATSRDLQGYNEKLFF. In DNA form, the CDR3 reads TGTGCCACCAGCAGAGATCTACAGGGTTATAATGAAAAACTGTTTTTT.

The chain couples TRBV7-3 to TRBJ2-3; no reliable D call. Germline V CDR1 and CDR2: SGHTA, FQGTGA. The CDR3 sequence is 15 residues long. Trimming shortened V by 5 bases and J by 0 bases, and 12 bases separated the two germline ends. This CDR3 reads CASSRSGQSTDTQYF. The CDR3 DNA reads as TGTGCCAGCAGCCGAAGTGGCCAGAGCACAGATACGCAGTATTTT.

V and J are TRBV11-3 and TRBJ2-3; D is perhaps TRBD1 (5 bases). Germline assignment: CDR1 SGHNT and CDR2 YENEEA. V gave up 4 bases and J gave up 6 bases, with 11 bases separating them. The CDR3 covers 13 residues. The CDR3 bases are TGTGCCAGCAGCTGGACACCGCTGGATACGCAGTATTTT. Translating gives CASSWTPLDTQYF.

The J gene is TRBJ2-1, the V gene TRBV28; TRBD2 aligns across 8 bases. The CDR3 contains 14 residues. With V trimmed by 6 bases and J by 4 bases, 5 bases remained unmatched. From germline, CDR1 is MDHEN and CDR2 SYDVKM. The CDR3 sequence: CASSSASGYNEQFF. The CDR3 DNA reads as TGTGCCAGCAGCTCGGCTAGCGGGTACAATGAGCAGTTCTTC.

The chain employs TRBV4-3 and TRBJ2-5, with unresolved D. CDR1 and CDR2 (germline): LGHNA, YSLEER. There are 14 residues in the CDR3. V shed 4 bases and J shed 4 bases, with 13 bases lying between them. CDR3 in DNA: TGCGCCAGCAGCCCTGAGACTCACCCAGAGACCCAGTACTTC. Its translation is CASSPETHPETQYF.

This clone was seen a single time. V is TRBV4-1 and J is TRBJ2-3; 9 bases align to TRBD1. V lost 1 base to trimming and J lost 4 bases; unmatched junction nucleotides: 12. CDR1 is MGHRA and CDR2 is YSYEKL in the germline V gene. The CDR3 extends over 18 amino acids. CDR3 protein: CASSQAQGGQGTSDTQYF. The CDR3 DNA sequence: TGCGCCAGCAGCCAAGCCCAAGGGGGACAGGGAACATCAGATACGCAGTATTTT.

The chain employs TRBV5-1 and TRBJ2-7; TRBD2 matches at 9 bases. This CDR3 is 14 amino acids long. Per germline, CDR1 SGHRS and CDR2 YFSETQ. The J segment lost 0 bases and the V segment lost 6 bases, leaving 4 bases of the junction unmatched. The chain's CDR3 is CASTPTSGSYEQYF. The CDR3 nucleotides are TGCGCCAGCACTCCGACTAGCGGCTCCTACGAGCAGTACTTC.

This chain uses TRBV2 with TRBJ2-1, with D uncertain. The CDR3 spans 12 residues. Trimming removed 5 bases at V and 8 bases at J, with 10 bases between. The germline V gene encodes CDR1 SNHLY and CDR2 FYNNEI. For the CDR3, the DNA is TGTGCCAGCAGTATTAGCAAAGATGAGCAGTTCTTC. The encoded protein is CASSISKDEQFF. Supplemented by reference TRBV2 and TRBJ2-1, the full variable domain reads EPEVTQTPSHQVTQMGQEVILRCVPISNHLYFYWYRQILGQKVEFLVSFYNNEISEKSEIFDDQFSVERPDGSNFTLKIRSTKLEDSAMYFCASSISKDEQFFGPGTRLTVL.

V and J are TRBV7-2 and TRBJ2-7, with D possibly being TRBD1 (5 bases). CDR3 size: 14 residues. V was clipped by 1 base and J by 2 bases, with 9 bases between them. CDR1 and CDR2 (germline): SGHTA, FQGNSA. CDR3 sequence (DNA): TGTGCCAGCAGCTTAGGGACATCCACCTACGAGCAGTACTTC. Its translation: CASSLGTSTYEQYF. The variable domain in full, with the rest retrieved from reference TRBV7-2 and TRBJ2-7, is GAGVSQSPSNKVTEKGKDVELRCDPISGHTALYWYRQSLGQGLEFLIYFQGNSAPDKSGLPSDRFSAERTGGSVSTLTIQRTQQEDSAVYLCASSLGTSTYEQYFGPGTRLTVT.

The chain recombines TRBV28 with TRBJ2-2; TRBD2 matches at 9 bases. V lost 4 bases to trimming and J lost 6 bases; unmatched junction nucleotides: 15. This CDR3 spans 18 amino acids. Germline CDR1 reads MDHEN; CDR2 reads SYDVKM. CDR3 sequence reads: CASSSLLFAGGPPGELFF. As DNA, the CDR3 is TGTGCCAGCAGTTCCCTTCTATTTGCGGGAGGGCCCCCCGGGGAGCTGTTTTTT.

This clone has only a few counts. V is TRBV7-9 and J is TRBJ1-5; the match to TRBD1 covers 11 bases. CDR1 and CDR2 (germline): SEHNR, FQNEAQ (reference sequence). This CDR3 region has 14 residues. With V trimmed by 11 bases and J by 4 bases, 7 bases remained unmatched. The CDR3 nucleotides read TGTGCCTCCCAGGGGACAGGGGGGAATCAGCCCCAGCATTTT. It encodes CASQGTGGNQPQHF.

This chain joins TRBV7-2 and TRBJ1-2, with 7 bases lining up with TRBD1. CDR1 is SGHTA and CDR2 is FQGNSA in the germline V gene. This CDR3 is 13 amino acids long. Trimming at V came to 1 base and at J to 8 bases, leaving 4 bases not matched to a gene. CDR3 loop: CASSLGGGEGYTF. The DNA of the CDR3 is TGTGCCAGCAGCTTAGGAGGGGGCGAGGGCTACACCTTC. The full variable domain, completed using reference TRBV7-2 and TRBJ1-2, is GAGVSQSPSNKVTEKGKDVELRCDPISGHTALYWYRQSLGQGLEFLIYFQGNSAPDKSGLPSDRFSAERTGGSVSTLTIQRTQQEDSAVYLCASSLGGGEGYTFGSGTRLTVV.